These T cell receptor beta chains were read from a single sample in a study of blood T cell repertoires in COVID-19. Data came from immunoSEQ multiplex PCR; TCRdb stores just in-frame clones and leaves some out. The data show around 230,000 clones, roughly 84% seen once. Sequenced: peripheral blood. These receptors came from a man between 40 and 49 years old who had recovered from COVID-19. Both conserved end residues are trimmed from each CDR3. D genes are given only for firm matches. Clone size is given for some rows only: seen once, a few or many times, or a class if the clone is expanded.

TRBV9	-	TRBJ1-1	-	ASSPQGRTEAF
TRBV5-4	-	TRBJ1-2	once	ASSLGGAQNYGYT
TRBV7-9	-	TRBJ2-7	once	ASSPPGGTTYEQY
TRBV5-6	TRBD1	TRBJ2-3	-	ASSPQGGSTDTQY
TRBV11-2	TRBD1	TRBJ2-1	-	ASSPDRGRFNEQF
TRBV5-1	-	TRBJ1-1	few	ASSQTPLMNTEAF
TRBV18	-	TRBJ1-6	few	ASSDTGFSPLH
TRBV4-3	-	TRBJ1-3	-	ASSQDGGRGNTIY
TRBV19	-	TRBJ1-1	-	ASRTQALNTEAF
TRBV5-4	-	TRBJ2-7	-	ASSLVGLEAYEQY
TRBV7-6	-	TRBJ2-3	-	ASSPRGAGRTDTQY
TRBV7-9	-	TRBJ1-1	-	ASSLEQANTEAF
TRBV12-5	TRBD1	TRBJ2-5	-	ASGPLSGGMETQY
TRBV24-1	-	TRBJ2-5	-	ATSDKGQSQETQY
TRBV6-5	-	TRBJ2-3	-	ASSLTTDTQY
TRBV6-5	-	TRBJ2-7	-	ASSSDRSSYEQY
TRBV6-1	-	TRBJ2-7	-	ASNDYSSYEQY
TRBV6-5	TRBD1	TRBJ2-2	-	ASSAQGEAGELF
TRBV6-2/TRBV6-3	-	TRBJ2-3	-	ASSYAGNTDTQY
TRBV5-8	-	TRBJ2-4	-	ASKAVLGKNIQY
TRBV2	TRBD2	TRBJ2-7	-	ASRGTRTSEQY
TRBV10-3	TRBD2	TRBJ2-7	once	AISEGASGSGEQY
TRBV19	-	TRBJ2-4	-	ASSIAGVQNIQY
TRBV30	-	TRBJ1-1	-	AWQGLVTEAF
TRBV12-2	-	TRBJ2-7	-	ASRLWNAGTGGRAYEQY
TRBV12-3/TRBV12-4	TRBD2	TRBJ2-7	-	ASSRTSGGKQY
TRBV5-4	-	TRBJ1-3	-	ASSLGSGNSGNTIY
TRBV30	TRBD2	TRBJ2-3	-	AWRAPLAGVLDTQY
TRBV11-3	TRBD1	TRBJ2-4	-	ASSIHRGQDIQY
TRBV5-4	-	TRBJ1-6	-	ASSAPTAGYNSPLH
TRBV9	-	TRBJ2-2	-	ASRRIPNTGELF
TRBV27	TRBD2	TRBJ2-2	-	ASRRITWSSGSGTGELF
TRBV4-1	-	TRBJ2-6	-	ASSHLTGVSGADVLT
TRBV10-3	-	TRBJ1-1	-	AISEQGSNTEAF
TRBV29-1	-	TRBJ2-3	-	SVRGPPGPDTQY
TRBV2	-	TRBJ1-2	-	ASSEARIGGPYGYT
TRBV5-1	TRBD1	TRBJ1-2	-	ASSPGTGYWDGYT
TRBV19	TRBD1	TRBJ2-7	-	ATKRTGKSSYEQY
TRBV6-2/TRBV6-3	-	TRBJ1-5	-	ASSSHRDYANQPQH
TRBV7-2	-	TRBJ2-7	-	ASSTPYYEQY
TRBV7-8	TRBD2	TRBJ2-1	-	ASSLHPSGRYNEQF
TRBV5-8	TRBD1	TRBJ1-6	-	ASSVGQYNSPLH
TRBV6-2/TRBV6-3	TRBD1	TRBJ2-3	-	ASSYEDRTRTDTQY
TRBV11-1	TRBD1	TRBJ2-2	-	ASSYRGGGELF
TRBV12-3/TRBV12-4	-	TRBJ1-5	-	ASSLARSQPQH
TRBV14	-	TRBJ2-2	-	ASSHLNTGELF
TRBV11-2	TRBD2	TRBJ2-1	-	ASSPTSGRGASYNEQF
TRBV7-2	TRBD2	TRBJ2-1	-	ASSLGLAGAEQF